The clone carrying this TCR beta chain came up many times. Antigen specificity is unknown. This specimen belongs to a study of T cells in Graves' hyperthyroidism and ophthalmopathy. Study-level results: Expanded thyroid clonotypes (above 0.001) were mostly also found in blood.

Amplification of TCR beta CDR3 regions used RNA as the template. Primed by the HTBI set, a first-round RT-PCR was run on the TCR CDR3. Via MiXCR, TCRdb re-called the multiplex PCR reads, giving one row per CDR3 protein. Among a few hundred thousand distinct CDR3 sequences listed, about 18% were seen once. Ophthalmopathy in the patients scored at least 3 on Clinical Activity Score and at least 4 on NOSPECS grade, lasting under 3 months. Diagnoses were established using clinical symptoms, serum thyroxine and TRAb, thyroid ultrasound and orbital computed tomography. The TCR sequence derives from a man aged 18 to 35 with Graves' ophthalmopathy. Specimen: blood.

Written as DNA, the CDR3 is TGTGCCAGCAGTTTCGCTAGCGGGGGGCAAGAGACCCAGTACTTC. This sequence encodes CASSFASGGQETQYF. V is TRBV12-3 or TRBV12-4 and J is TRBJ2-5; 11 nucleotides line up with TRBD2. This CDR3 comprises 15 residues. Trimming took 3 bases from V and 2 from J; bases not matched to a gene: 2.